Following are 22 T cell receptor beta chains from one sample sequenced in a study of blood T cell repertoires in COVID-19. Here immunoSEQ multiplex PCR was the method, and the copy in TCRdb shows in-frame clones only, minus some. Here the sample spans 250,000 or so clones, 90% being singletons. The sequenced material came from peripheral blood. These receptors originate from an older woman with COVID-19, enrolled during active disease.

The chain joins TRBV6-5 to TRBJ1-1; TRBD1 matches 10 bases. Germline V lookup: CDR1 MNHEY, CDR2 SVGAGI. After removal of 4 bases from V and 1 base from J, the junction contained 6 bases not matched to a gene. CDR3 length: 16 amino acids. CDR3 DNA: TGTGCCAGCAGTTCCGGGACAGGGGTTGGGAACACTGAAGCTTTCTTT. Its translation is CASSSGTGVGNTEAFF.

The chain joins TRBV10-3 to TRBJ2-1; D possibly corresponds to TRBD1 (6 bases). Germline V gene data show CDR1 as ENHRY and CDR2 as SYGVKD. The CDR3 contains 17 residues. Trimming removed 0 bases from V and 3 bases from J, with 15 bases in between. CDR3 residues: CAISESTFGQYYNEQFF. In DNA, the CDR3 is TGTGCCATCAGTGAGTCGACTTTTGGACAGTACTACAATGAGCAGTTCTTC.

This chain links TRBV7-9 with TRBJ2-7; TRBD2 might be the D (6 bases). V lost 1 base, J lost 0 bases, and 7 bases lay in between. This CDR3 comprises 14 residues. Germline assignment: CDR1 SEHNR and CDR2 FQNEAQ (reference sequence). The CDR3 region is CASSLGGVSYEQYF. The DNA of the CDR3 is TGTGCCAGCAGCTTAGGGGGGGTCTCCTACGAGCAGTACTTC.

This clone was seen just once. The chain is built from TRBV5-1 and TRBJ1-3; D call uncertain. This CDR3 is built from 17 residues. Germline values: CDR1 SGHRS, CDR2 YFSETQ. The V end was cut by 0 bases, the J end by 0 bases, with 13 bases between. CDR3 nucleotides: TGCGCCAGCAGCTTGGTCCCACTACCTCTCTCTGGAAACACCATATATTTT. It specifies CASSLVPLPLSGNTIYF. The full variable domain, in which reference TRBV5-1 and TRBJ1-3 provide the parts outside the CDR3, is KAGVTQTPRYLIKTRGQQVTLSCSPISGHRSVSWYQQTPGQGLQFLFEYFSETQRNKGNFPGRFSGRQFSNSRSEMNVSTLELGDSALYLCASSLVPLPLSGNTIYFGEGSWLTVV.

This rearrangement joins TRBV19 to TRBJ1-1; the match to TRBD1 covers 9 bases. V shed 2 bases and J 3 bases; nucleotides not matched to a gene: 1. CDR3 length: 14 amino acids. Per the germline V gene, CDR1 is LNHDA and CDR2 is SQIVND (reference sequence). Here the CDR3 reads CASSIRTGDTEAFF. The CDR3 nucleotides read TGTGCCAGTAGTATAAGGACAGGGGACACTGAAGCTTTCTTT.

This chain links TRBV5-6 with TRBJ1-2; possible D gene TRBD1, 5 bases. CDR1 is SGHDT and CDR2 is YYEEEE in the germline V gene. V was shortened by 2 bases and J by 0 bases, with 8 bases between the two germline ends. The CDR3 runs 14 residues. In nucleotides, the CDR3 is TGTGCCAGCAGCTTCCCGACAGCTAACTATGGCTACACCTTC. This encodes CASSFPTANYGYTF. Together with reference TRBV5-6 and TRBJ1-2, the CDR3 gives the full variable domain: DAGVTQSPTHLIKTRGQQVTLRCSPKSGHDTVSWYQQALGQGPQFIFQYYEEEERQRGNFPDRFSGHQFPNYSSELNVNALLLGDSALYLCASSFPTANYGYTFGSGTRLTVV.

This chain joins TRBV7-2 and TRBJ2-5; 8 nucleotides agree with TRBD2. Germline CDR1 SGHTA, CDR2 FQGNSA. Trimming at V came to 4 bases and at J to 5 bases, leaving 9 bases not matched to a gene. The CDR3 totals 15 residues. CDR3: CASSYHSGGLETQYF. The CDR3 DNA reads as TGTGCCAGCAGCTACCACTCGGGGGGGCTCGAGACCCAGTACTTC. The variable domain in full, with the rest retrieved from reference TRBV7-2 and TRBJ2-5, is GAGVSQSPSNKVTEKGKDVELRCDPISGHTALYWYRQSLGQGLEFLIYFQGNSAPDKSGLPSDRFSAERTGGSVSTLTIQRTQQEDSAVYLCASSYHSGGLETQYFGPGTRLLVL.

The J gene is TRBJ1-3, the V gene TRBV29-1; D ambiguous. Germline V gives CDR1 SQVTM, CDR2 ANQGSEA. V lost 2 bases to trimming and J lost 1 base, with 6 bases between them. The CDR3 runs 13 residues. CDR3 in amino acids: CSVERVSGNTIYF. Written as DNA, the CDR3 is TGCAGCGTTGAACGGGTATCTGGAAACACCATATATTTT.

The count of this clone is one. The chain recombines TRBV6-2 or TRBV6-3 with TRBJ1-6; possible D gene TRBD1, 6 bases. Trimming took off 5 bases at V and 9 bases at J, with 17 bases between the two ends. This CDR3 has 15 residues. CDR1 and CDR2 (germline): MNHEY, SVGEGT. The CDR3 reads CASSDGTGYVSPLHF. CDR3 DNA: TGTGCCAGCAGTGACGGTACAGGGTACGTTTCACCCCTCCACTTT.

The chain has TRBV9 and TRBJ1-2, with 8 bases that match TRBD1. Germline trimming cut 0 bases from V and 0 bases from J; bases unmatched to any gene: 10. Per the germline V gene, CDR1 is SGDLS and CDR2 is YYNGEE. The CDR3 has 18 residues. The CDR3 DNA sequence: TGTGCCAGCAGCGTAGGCGGGGCAGGGGGCCCATCTAACTATGGCTACACCTTC. This gives the protein CASSVGGAGGPSNYGYTF.

V gene TRBV27 combines with J gene TRBJ2-5; D perhaps matches TRBD2 (7 bases). V was pared by 3 bases and J by 3 bases, with 20 bases between. The CDR3 totals 17 residues. Germline assignment: CDR1 MNHEY and CDR2 SMNVEV (reference sequence). The CDR3 is CASSFIYGGAKEETQYF. The CDR3 DNA sequence: TGTGCCAGCAGTTTCATTTATGGGGGGGCCAAAGAAGAGACCCAGTACTTC.

This chain connects TRBV6-1 to TRBJ2-7; TRBD1 aligns across 8 bases. The germline CDR1 and CDR2 sequences are MNHNS and SASEGT. This CDR3 comprises 14 residues. The trim removed 6 bases at V and 5 bases at J, leaving 9 bases unmatched. DNA for the CDR3: TGTGCCAGCAGGGACAGGGTCATAGGGCACGAGCAGTACTTC. Protein sequence: CASRDRVIGHEQYF.

The chain recombines TRBV5-4 with TRBJ2-7; D is possibly TRBD1 (6 bases). The CDR3 contains 11 residues. Germline values: CDR1 SGHNT, CDR2 YYREEE (reference sequence). V was shortened by 9 bases and J by 7 bases, with 14 bases between the two germline ends. CDR3 DNA sequence: TGTGCCACCACAATGACAGGAGAGCAGTACTTC. Encoded protein: CATTMTGEQYF. Filled out from reference TRBV5-4 and TRBJ2-7, the complete variable domain reads ETGVTQSPTHLIKTRGQQVTLRCSSQSGHNTVSWYQQALGQGPQFIFQYYREEENGRGNFPPRFSGLQFPNYSSELNVNALELDDSALYLCATTMTGEQYFGPGTRLTVT.

The chain's CDR3 is CASRSTGGRGGYTF. DNA for the CDR3: TGTGCCAGCAGATCGACAGGGGGCAGGGGTGGCTACACCTTC. The chain combines TRBV7-3 with TRBJ1-2; 10 bases align to TRBD1. The germline V gene has CDR1 SGHTA and CDR2 FQGTGA. CDR3 length: 14 residues. V dropped 6 bases and J dropped 7; count of bases not matched to a gene: 8.

The chain employs TRBV5-4 and TRBJ2-5; D possibly corresponds to TRBD2 (5 bases). V was shortened by 5 bases and J by 5 bases, with 22 bases between the two germline ends. Germline CDR1 reads SGHNT; CDR2 reads YYREEE (reference sequence). The CDR3 spans 16 residues. The CDR3 nucleotides read TGTGCCAGCAGGGGCGAACTAGTGACTGGTTTGGAGACCCAGTACTTC. This gives the protein CASRGELVTGLETQYF.

The rearrangement joins TRBV7-3 to TRBJ2-7; the D is unclear. V was pared by 1 base and J by 1 base, with 11 bases between. This CDR3 contains 15 residues. Per germline, CDR1 SGHTA and CDR2 FQGTGA. This CDR3 is CASSLRVGDSYEQYF. In DNA, the CDR3 is TGTGCCAGCAGCTTAAGGGTCGGAGATTCCTACGAGCAGTACTTC.

V gene TRBV6-6 combines with J gene TRBJ2-7, with 12 bases lining up with TRBD2. CDR1 and CDR2 (germline): MNHNY, SVGAGI (reference sequence). This CDR3 is 14 amino acids long. Trimming at V came to 5 bases and at J to 4 bases, leaving 3 bases not matched to a gene. The CDR3 protein is CASSRLAGEYEQYF. The DNA of the CDR3 is TGTGCCAGCAGTCGACTAGCGGGGGAATACGAGCAGTACTTC.

The gene calls are TRBV7-9 and TRBJ2-7, with D unresolved. The CDR3 is 14 residues long. Between the trimmed V and J ends, which lost 4 bases and 0 bases, there was a span of 10 bases. Germline V gene data show CDR1 as SEHNR and CDR2 as FQNEAQ (reference sequence). The CDR3 is CASSSTESSYEQYF. DNA of the CDR3: TGTGCCAGCAGCTCCACGGAGAGCTCCTACGAGCAGTACTTC.

This clone has only one observation. This chain connects TRBV3-1 (or the pseudogene TRBV3-2) to TRBJ1-1; D gene uncertain. Trimming took off 8 bases at V and 4 bases at J, with 17 bases between the two ends. The CDR3 extends over 14 amino acids. CDR1 and CDR2 from the germline V gene are LGHDT and YNNKEL (reference sequence). Written as DNA, the CDR3 is TGTGCCAGCGGTCCCGGGGAGGGAACCACTGAAGCTTTCTTT. It encodes CASGPGEGTTEAFF.

As regards this clone: Germline and junction disagree at one end, which may indicate a read error. The gene calls are TRBV20-1 and TRBJ1-2, with a possible D match to TRBD1 (5 bases). This CDR3 has 11 residues. Germline loops: CDR1 DFQATT, CDR2 SNEGSKA (reference sequence). The CDR3 nucleotides read TGCAGTGCTAGAGCATCCGGTGGACACGCCTTC. Translated: CSARASGGHAF.

This chain links TRBV7-8 with TRBJ1-2; D is perhaps TRBD1 (5 bases). Germline V gives CDR1 SGHVS, CDR2 FQNEAQ. The CDR3 sequence is 14 residues long. The V end lost 1 base, the J end lost 4 bases, and 10 bases lay between the germline ends. The CDR3 protein is CASSLGQSSYGYTF. Here the CDR3 DNA reads TGTGCCAGCAGCTTAGGACAGTCATCCTATGGCTACACCTTC.

The rearrangement links TRBV18 to TRBJ1-5, with a tentative D call TRBD1 (6 bases). Germline lookup yields CDR1 KGHSH and CDR2 LQKENI. The V gene lost 0 bases and the J gene lost 0 bases, with 12 bases spanning the gap. CDR3 length: 17 amino acids. This CDR3 reads CASSPPGGGYSNQPQHF. The CDR3 nucleotides read TGTGCCAGCTCACCACCCGGGGGGGGCTATAGCAATCAGCCCCAGCATTTT.